Below are 21 T cell receptor beta chains sequenced from a single sample in a study of regulatory T cells in long-lasting Graves disease. As for time point: persistent/refractory GD, antithyroid drugs over 5 years with positive TRAb. PBMC RNA served as the TCR library source. In building TCR beta libraries, iRepertoire HTBI primers were used together with Arm-PCR of CDR3 regions. Via MiXCR, TCRdb re-called the multiplex PCR reads, giving one row per CDR3 protein. The sample lists 400,000 to 500,000 distinct CDR3 sequences, around a fifth occurring once. The material was peripheral blood mononuclear cells (PBMCs), obtained when the disease was refractory, from a patient treated with antithyroid drugs. The receptors originated from a female donor with Graves disease.

This chain joins TRBV13 and TRBJ2-7, with 11 bases aligning to TRBD2. The CDR3 contains 18 residues. Germline CDR1 PRHDT, CDR2 FYEKMQ (reference sequence). V shed 4 bases, J shed 0 bases, and the junction held 11 bases outside the gene matches. CDR3 protein: CASSSQQGTSGLSYEQYF. The CDR3 DNA reads TGTGCCAGCAGCTCCCAGCAGGGGACTAGCGGTCTCTCCTACGAGCAGTACTTC.

This clonotype has at least ten counts. The rearrangement joins TRBV7-2 to TRBJ2-5, with 8 bases fitting TRBD1. This CDR3 is 15 amino acids long. Per the germline V gene, CDR1 is SGHTA and CDR2 is FQGNSA. The J segment lost 7 bases and the V segment lost 0 bases, leaving 7 bases of the junction unmatched. This CDR3 is CASSLALGQGATQYF. For the CDR3, the DNA is TGTGCCAGCAGCTTAGCTTTAGGACAGGGTGCGACCCAGTACTTC. Full variable domain (missing parts from reference TRBV7-2 and TRBJ2-5): GAGVSQSPSNKVTEKGKDVELRCDPISGHTALYWYRQSLGQGLEFLIYFQGNSAPDKSGLPSDRFSAERTGGSVSTLTIQRTQQEDSAVYLCASSLALGQGATQYFGPGTRLLVL.

This clonotype was seen a few times. The chain uses TRBV5-4 and TRBJ1-1, with 8 bases identical to TRBD1. The CDR3 runs 16 residues. J gave up 0 bases and V 7 bases, and 11 bases lay outside the gene matches. CDR1 and CDR2 (germline): SGHNT, YYREEE (reference sequence). In DNA form, the CDR3 reads TGTGCCAGCCCAAAGCTTGGACAGGGAGTGAACACTGAAGCTTTCTTT. Translated: CASPKLGQGVNTEAFF.

This clonotype was counted a few times. The chain carries TRBV2 and TRBJ2-2; 7 bases are a match to TRBD2. The germline gives CDR1 SNHLY, CDR2 FYNNEI. The length of the CDR3 is 12 residues. In DNA form, the CDR3 reads TGTGCTGTGGCGGGAGACACCGGGGAGCTGTTTTTT. Protein product: CAVAGDTGELFF.

Comments on this clonotype: A single base is all that separates this from a far larger clone, so a read error is likely. The chain links TRBV12-3 or TRBV12-4 to TRBJ1-6; D might be TRBD1 (5 bases). Between the trimmed V and J ends, which lost 7 bases and 6 bases, there was a span of 22 bases. The CDR3 has 17 amino acids. The chain's CDR3 is CASTRDFPSGGNSPLHF. The CDR3, as DNA: TGTGCCAGCACACGGGACTTTCCATCCGGGGGTAATTCACCCCTCCACTTT.

This clonotype was observed at least ten times. V usage is TRBV7-8 and J usage is TRBJ1-5; possible D gene TRBD1, 6 bases. V shed 6 bases and J shed 0 bases, with 15 bases lying between them. The CDR3 is 16 residues long. Germline V gene sequence: CDR1 SGHVS, CDR2 FQNEAQ. The CDR3 bases are TGTGCCAGCAGTCAAGGACAGCCTTATAGCAATCAGCCCCAGCATTTT. Encoded protein: CASSQGQPYSNQPQHF.

This clonotype has at least ten counts. V usage is TRBV7-2 and J usage is TRBJ1-1; tentatively, D is TRBD1 (5 bases). The germline gives CDR1 SGHTA, CDR2 FQGNSA. The V end was cut by 7 bases, the J end by 0 bases, with 9 bases between. The CDR3 has 13 residues. CDR3 sequence: CASTRAMNTEAFF. The CDR3, as DNA: TGTGCCAGCACCAGGGCCATGAACACTGAAGCTTTCTTT.

This clonotype was counted ten times or more. The chain joins TRBV2 to TRBJ2-7; possible D gene TRBD1, 5 bases. The CDR3 runs 14 residues. The V gene lost 5 bases and the J gene lost 3 bases, with 14 bases spanning the gap. Germline CDR1 is SNHLY and CDR2 is FYNNEI. This chain's CDR3 is CASSPTGSFYEQYF. The CDR3, as DNA: TGTGCCAGCAGTCCTACAGGATCTTTCTACGAGCAGTACTTC.

This chain uses TRBV10-2 with TRBJ2-5; 14 nucleotides line up with TRBD2. This CDR3 comprises 17 residues. CDR1 and CDR2 from the germline V gene are WSHSY and SAAADI. The J segment lost 5 bases and the V segment lost 2 bases, leaving 7 bases of the junction unmatched. The CDR3 coding sequence is TGCGCCAGCAGTGAGCGCCGGGGACTAGCGGGGGAGGAGACCCAGTACTTC. Its protein product is CASSERRGLAGEETQYF.

The chain combines TRBV27 with TRBJ2-3; tentatively, D is TRBD1 (6 bases). V lost 7 bases to trimming and J lost 8 bases, with 13 bases between them. Germline assignment: CDR1 MNHEY and CDR2 SMNVEV (reference sequence). CDR3 size: 12 residues. This CDR3 is CASKTGIGTQYF. CDR3 nucleotides: TGTGCCAGCAAAACAGGGATTGGTACGCAGTATTTT.

This clonotype was seen a few times. J is TRBJ2-7 and V is TRBV4-3, with no clear D. The CDR3 is made up of 15 amino acids. The V end lost 0 bases, the J end lost 6 bases, and 15 bases lay between the germline ends. Germline-derived CDR1 and CDR2 are LGHNA and YSLEER. For the CDR3, the DNA is TGCGCCAGCAGCCAAGATTCCAGACAAGGCGGCGAGCAGTACTTC. The encoded protein is CASSQDSRQGGEQYF.

This clonotype was found many times. The CDR3 reads CASSLEQGAHGYTF. Here the CDR3 DNA reads TGTGCCAGCAGCTTAGAACAGGGGGCCCATGGCTACACCTTC. The chain has TRBV7-2 and TRBJ1-2; TRBD1 matches at 9 bases. CDR1 and CDR2 from the germline V gene are SGHTA and FQGNSA. CDR3 length equals 14 residues. V was clipped by 1 base and J by 6 bases; unmatched bases: 3.

Here the CDR3 reads CASSLKDRGYEQYF. In nucleotides, the CDR3 is TGTGCCAGCAGTTTAAAGGACAGGGGCTACGAGCAGTACTTC. This chain connects TRBV27 to TRBJ2-7; 9 positions agree with TRBD1. V lost 2 bases, J lost 3 bases, and 2 bases stayed unmatched. Germline V gives CDR1 MNHEY, CDR2 SMNVEV (reference sequence). The CDR3 has 14 residues.

This clonotype was observed at least ten times. The V and J genes are TRBV6-1 and TRBJ2-7, with 7 bases matching TRBD1. V trimming: 8 bases; J trimming: 1 base; junction bases outside the gene matches: 11. The CDR3 loop spans 15 amino acids. Germline V gives CDR1 MNHNS, CDR2 SASEGT. This CDR3 is CASSPGTVLSYEQYF. DNA of the CDR3: TGTGCCAGCTCCCCGGGGACAGTCCTATCCTACGAGCAGTACTTC.

The V gene is TRBV5-4, the J gene TRBJ2-3; tentatively, D is TRBD1 (6 bases). The CDR3 extends over 16 amino acids. V lost 3 bases, J lost 0 bases, and 14 bases lay in between. Germline-derived CDR1 and CDR2 are SGHNT and YYREEE (reference sequence). This chain's CDR3 is CASSWETGPSTDTQYF. The CDR3 DNA follows: TGTGCCAGCAGCTGGGAGACAGGACCTAGCACAGATACGCAGTATTTT.

This clonotype was seen a few times. The rearrangement joins TRBV30 to TRBJ2-7, with D unresolved. The CDR3 sequence is 15 residues long. V was clipped by 0 bases and J by 7 bases, with 19 bases between them. The germline CDR1 and CDR2 sequences are GTSNPN and SVGIG (reference sequence). The CDR3 loop reads CAWSVSPGQPGEQYF. The DNA of the CDR3 is TGTGCCTGGAGTGTATCCCCTGGGCAGCCAGGAGAGCAGTACTTC. Supplemented by reference TRBV30 and TRBJ2-7, the full variable domain reads SQTIHQWPATLVQPVGSPLSLECTVEGTSNPNLYWYRQAAGRGLQLLFYSVGIGQISSEVPQNLSASRPQDRQFILSSKKLLLSDSGFYLCAWSVSPGQPGEQYFGPGTRLTVT.

In this sample, this clonotype turned up a few times. The J gene is TRBJ1-1, the V gene TRBV7-2; the D is unclear. The V gene lost 3 bases and the J gene lost 3 bases, with 8 bases spanning the gap. The germline CDR1 and CDR2 sequences are SGHTA and FQGNSA. The CDR3 has 13 amino acids. CDR3 in amino acids: CASSFDVDTEAFF. CDR3 coding DNA: TGTGCCAGCAGCTTCGATGTGGACACTGAAGCTTTCTTT.

Ten or more counts support this clonotype. The J gene is TRBJ2-7, the V gene TRBV20-1, with 7 nucleotides matching TRBD1. Trimming cost V 3 bases and J 1 base; bases outside gene matches: 6. The CDR3 extends over 14 amino acids. Germline CDR1 DFQATT, CDR2 SNEGSKA (reference sequence). CDR3 in DNA: TGCAGTGCTAGTTTCAGGGGGTGGTCCTACGAGCAGTACTTC. Protein sequence: CSASFRGWSYEQYF.

This clonotype was detected only a few times. This chain joins TRBV10-3 and TRBJ1-2, with a tentative D call TRBD1 (6 bases). The CDR3 length is 14 residues. Trimming took off 3 bases at V and 6 bases at J, with 14 bases between the two ends. The germline V gene has CDR1 ENHRY and CDR2 SYGVKD. The CDR3 is CAISDPRGEHGYTF. The CDR3 DNA reads as TGTGCCATCAGTGACCCCAGGGGTGAACATGGCTACACCTTC.

The chain joins TRBV6-5 to TRBJ1-4; the D gene is possibly TRBD1 (6 bases). The CDR3 covers 17 residues. From germline, CDR1 is MNHEY and CDR2 SVGAGI. The germline V and J ends were trimmed by 0 bases and 4 bases, with 15 bases remaining between them. The CDR3 loop reads CASSYSTGGAGNEKLFF. CDR3 DNA sequence: TGTGCCAGCAGTTACTCGACCGGGGGCGCGGGTAATGAAAAACTGTTTTTT.

This clonotype has a count of ten or more. The V gene is TRBV15, the J gene TRBJ2-7; 11 bases agree with TRBD2. There are 16 residues in the CDR3. CDR1 LNHNV and CDR2 YYDKDF come from the germline V gene (reference sequence). V shed 3 bases, J shed 4 bases, and the junction held 8 bases outside the gene matches. The CDR3 sequence: CATSRDLAGGRYEQYF. The CDR3 DNA follows: TGTGCCACCAGCAGGGATTTAGCGGGAGGGAGGTACGAGCAGTACTTC.